Below are 31 T cell receptor beta chains sequenced from a single sample in a study of blood T cell repertoires in COVID-19. Profiling relied on immunoSEQ multiplex PCR, and the TCRdb table lists in-frame clones only, not all of them. Counted here are 70,000 to 80,000 clones, 80% to 90% occurring once; the ten biggest clones make up under 20%. Sequencing was done on a sample of peripheral blood. The receptors derive from a man at least 80 years old in a cohort sampled during active COVID-19.

This clone was seen a handful of times. The chain joins TRBV5-1 to TRBJ2-1; TRBD1 matches 7 bases. CDR3 length equals 15 residues. The trim removed 2 bases at V and 2 bases at J, leaving 4 bases unmatched. In germline, CDR1 is SGHRS, CDR2 YFSETQ. CDR3 DNA: TGCGCCAGCAGCTTCCGGCAGGGGGCCTACAATGAGCAGTTCTTC. It is translated as CASSFRQGAYNEQFF.

The V gene is TRBV6-2 or TRBV6-3, the J gene TRBJ2-1; tentatively, D is TRBD2 (6 bases). Germline CDR1 is MNHEY and CDR2 is SVGEGT. The CDR3 runs 12 residues. V lost 5 bases to trimming and J lost 8 bases, with 10 bases between them. The DNA of the CDR3 is TGTGCCAGCAGTCCGACTAGGCATGAGCAGTTCTTC. Its protein is CASSPTRHEQFF.

CDR3 sequence (DNA): TGTGCCAGCAGCGGGACACTTCGCACAGATACGCAGTATTTT. As protein: CASSGTLRTDTQYF. The gene calls are TRBV7-6 and TRBJ2-3; maybe TRBD1 (6 bases). This CDR3 has 14 residues. The V gene lost 5 bases and the J gene lost 1 base, with 10 bases spanning the gap. Germline V lookup: CDR1 SGHVS, CDR2 FNYEAQ.

The J gene is TRBJ2-3, the V gene TRBV5-1; the D gene is possibly TRBD1 (6 bases). V lost 1 base, J lost 5 bases, and 14 bases lay in between. The CDR3 runs 15 residues. Germline CDR1 reads SGHRS; CDR2 reads YFSETQ. The DNA for the CDR3 is TGCGCCAGCAGCTTGAATGGGGGCAGGGAAGATACGCAGTATTTT. Translation: CASSLNGGREDTQYF.

The chain recombines TRBV25-1 with TRBJ2-7; D remains unclear. This CDR3 has 14 amino acids. V was cut by 5 bases and J by 3 bases, with 14 bases left in between. The germline V gene has CDR1 MGHDK and CDR2 SYGVNS. The CDR3, as DNA: TGTGCCAGCAGTTCCCTAGTCGGAGACTACGAGCAGTACTTC. Residues: CASSSLVGDYEQYF.

This clone appeared once. The chain links TRBV7-2 to TRBJ2-4; 8 bases match TRBD2. The CDR3 length is 15 residues. Germline lookup yields CDR1 SGHTA and CDR2 FQGNSA. V lost 5 bases and J lost 6; bases outside the gene matches: 9. CDR3 coding DNA: TGTGCCAGCAGCCAAGGGCTGGGACTAGGAAACATTCAGTACTTC. It specifies CASSQGLGLGNIQYF.

The rearrangement joins TRBV7-2 to TRBJ2-1; 9 nucleotides agree with TRBD2. V was pared by 4 bases and J by 7 bases, with 11 bases of the junction left unmatched. Germline V gives CDR1 SGHTA, CDR2 FQGNSA. This CDR3 has 16 amino acids. The CDR3 nucleotides are TGTGCCAGCAGCTCGCCGACTAGCGGCCAGCGGAATGAGCAGTTCTTC. It is translated as CASSSPTSGQRNEQFF.

The chain is built from TRBV27 and TRBJ1-4; weak D call: TRBD1 (5 bases). The germline V gene has CDR1 MNHEY and CDR2 SMNVEV (reference sequence). The V end was cut by 6 bases, the J end by 7 bases, with 24 bases between. CDR3 length: 17 amino acids. The CDR3 reads CASSQMANRIAGEKLFF. CDR3 nucleotides: TGTGCCAGCAGCCAGATGGCGAACAGGATAGCGGGTGAAAAACTGTTTTTT.

The rearrangement joins TRBV6-5 to TRBJ2-7; TRBD1 is a possible D gene (6 bases). Germline V gives CDR1 MNHEY, CDR2 SVGAGI. Deletions cut 6 bases from V and 3 bases from J, with 18 bases between. This CDR3 has 15 residues. The CDR3 loop reads CASSPGTSVIYEQYF. CDR3 sequence (DNA): TGTGCCAGCAGCCCGGGGACATCAGTAATCTACGAGCAGTACTTC.

The J gene is TRBJ1-4, the V gene TRBV5-1; 9 bases are a match to TRBD1. The CDR3 runs 16 residues. Germline values: CDR1 SGHRS, CDR2 YFSETQ. J was trimmed by 4 bases and V by 0 bases; bases with no gene match: 4. DNA for the CDR3: TGCGCCAGCAGCTTGGAGGGACAGGGATTTAATGAAAAACTGTTTTTT. Protein product: CASSLEGQGFNEKLFF.

V usage is TRBV7-9 and J usage is TRBJ2-1, with 8 positions matching TRBD2. Germline-derived CDR1 and CDR2 are SEHNR and FQNEAQ (reference sequence). With 7 bases clipped from V and 2 bases from J, the junction kept 7 bases outside the gene matches. The CDR3 spans 15 residues. The CDR3, as DNA: TGTGCCAGCACCAAAGCGGGGGCGGCCTACAATGAGCAGTTCTTC. Translating it yields CASTKAGAAYNEQFF.

The chain combines TRBV6-5 with TRBJ1-2; D unclear. The CDR3 is made up of 12 amino acids. Germline values: CDR1 MNHEY, CDR2 SVGAGI. Trimming pared 6 bases from V and 7 bases from J, leaving 12 bases between. This CDR3 reads CASSTVLSGYTF. Here the CDR3 DNA reads TGTGCCAGCAGCACCGTTCTGAGTGGCTACACCTTC.

This clone was recorded only once. The chain carries TRBV19 and TRBJ2-3; D is ambiguous. Germline V gene data show CDR1 as LNHDA and CDR2 as SQIVND (reference sequence). The CDR3 sequence is 14 residues long. V was clipped by 2 bases and J by 2 bases, with 8 bases between them. The CDR3 region has the DNA TGTGCCAGTAGTATAACCGAGCCCACAGATACGCAGTATTTT. This gives the protein CASSITEPTDTQYF.

This chain uses TRBV28 with TRBJ1-5; D is ambiguous. Deletions cut 8 bases from V and 1 base from J, with 15 bases between. There are 15 residues in the CDR3. Germline assignment: CDR1 MDHEN and CDR2 SYDVKM. The CDR3 nucleotides read TGTGCCAGCCGATACACCTACGGGAGCAATCAGCCCCAGCATTTT. As protein: CASRYTYGSNQPQHF.

This chain's CDR3 is CALSHPGQGGGQPQHF. Written as DNA, the CDR3 is TGTGCCCTTAGCCACCCGGGACAGGGGGGGGGTCAGCCCCAGCATTTT. The chain joins TRBV19 to TRBJ1-5, with 11 bases identical to TRBD1. The germline gives CDR1 LNHDA, CDR2 SQIVND (reference sequence). The CDR3 length is 16 residues. The J segment lost 6 bases and the V segment lost 11 bases, leaving 15 bases of the junction unmatched.

The chain links TRBV2 to TRBJ2-5; 9 nucleotides agree with TRBD2. The CDR3 runs 13 residues. The V gene end was trimmed by 3 bases and the J gene end by 5 bases; junction bases not matched to a gene: 1. Germline V gene sequence: CDR1 SNHLY, CDR2 FYNNEI. The CDR3 sequence: CASSELAGETQYF. CDR3 sequence (DNA): TGTGCCAGCAGTGAGCTAGCGGGGGAGACCCAGTACTTC.

The chain recombines TRBV28 with TRBJ1-5; 7 bases match TRBD1. The germline CDR1 and CDR2 sequences are MDHEN and SYDVKM. The CDR3 consists of 17 residues. With 7 bases clipped from V and 0 bases from J, the junction kept 12 bases outside the gene matches. The CDR3 sequence: CASNPSGQRYSNQPQHF. The DNA for the CDR3 is TGTGCCAGCAATCCCTCGGGACAGAGATATAGCAATCAGCCCCAGCATTTT.

CDR3 in DNA: TGTGCCAGCAGTGAAGCGGGGGGGCGGAGTGAGCAGTTCTTC. It is translated as CASSEAGGRSEQFF. J is TRBJ2-1 and V is TRBV6-1, with D tentatively TRBD2 (7 bases). The CDR3 sequence is 14 residues long. Trimming removed 0 bases at V and 9 bases at J, with 12 bases between. The germline CDR1 and CDR2 sequences are MNHNS and SASEGT.

CDR3 coding DNA: TGCGCCAGCAGCTCCTCTAGCGGGGGGGCCTACAATGAGCAGTTCTTC. Amino acids: CASSSSSGGAYNEQFF. This chain connects TRBV5-1 to TRBJ2-1, with 12 bases matching TRBD2. J lost 2 bases, V lost 3 bases, and 3 bases had no gene match. Per the germline V gene, CDR1 is SGHRS and CDR2 is YFSETQ. The CDR3 loop spans 16 amino acids.

The rearrangement links TRBV5-1 to TRBJ1-2; no clear D. The CDR3 loop spans 15 amino acids. The V end was cut by 2 bases, the J end by 4 bases, with 15 bases between. CDR1 SGHRS and CDR2 YFSETQ come from the germline V gene. This chain's CDR3 is CASSFSAHWSYGYTF. The CDR3 region has the DNA TGCGCCAGCAGCTTTTCGGCTCACTGGAGCTATGGCTACACCTTC.

DNA of the CDR3: TGTGCCAGTAGTGACCGGGACAGGAGTGAAAAACTGTTTTTT. The encoded protein is CASSDRDRSEKLFF. This chain joins TRBV19 and TRBJ1-4; 8 nucleotides line up with TRBD1. CDR3 size: 14 residues. V dropped 5 bases and J dropped 7; count of bases not matched to a gene: 6. Germline CDR1 and CDR2: LNHDA and SQIVND (reference sequence).

The genes are TRBV15 and TRBJ2-1, with D maybe TRBD2 (6 bases). Germline V gives CDR1 LNHNV, CDR2 YYDKDF (reference sequence). The CDR3 loop spans 14 amino acids. V was clipped by 1 base and J by 3 bases, with 7 bases between them. In nucleotides, the CDR3 is TGTGCCACCAGCAGAGGGGGGGTCTACAATGAGCAGTTCTTC. Translated: CATSRGGVYNEQFF.

This sequence joins TRBV6-5 and TRBJ2-3, with 8 nucleotides matching TRBD1. The germline CDR1 and CDR2 sequences are MNHEY and SVGAGI. V lost 6 bases and J lost 4; bases outside the gene matches: 9. The CDR3 extends over 15 amino acids. The CDR3 here is CASSPGTGRADTQYF. The DNA for the CDR3 is TGTGCCAGCAGCCCCGGGACAGGCCGAGCAGATACGCAGTATTTT.

The chain is built from TRBV11-2 and TRBJ1-1, with 10 bases lining up with TRBD1. V gave up 5 bases and J gave up 6 bases; unmatched junction bases: 6. CDR3 size: 14 residues. The germline V gene has CDR1 SGHAT and CDR2 FQNNGV. The CDR3 loop is CASSQTGGVAEAFF. The CDR3 DNA is TGTGCCAGCAGCCAGACAGGGGGCGTGGCTGAAGCTTTCTTT.

This clone came up once. Here the CDR3 DNA reads TGTGCCAGCAGCCCGGGGGTGGCAGTATTCCAAGAGACCCAGTACTTC. Its protein is CASSPGVAVFQETQYF. The chain joins TRBV11-2 to TRBJ2-5; possible D gene TRBD2, 6 bases. Germline V lookup: CDR1 SGHAT, CDR2 FQNNGV. There are 16 residues in the CDR3. Trimming shortened V by 5 bases and J by 1 base, and 17 bases separated the two germline ends.

This clone occurred once. The rearrangement links TRBV5-8 to TRBJ1-6, with 8 positions matching TRBD1. This CDR3 region has 13 residues. V was pared by 5 bases and J by 10 bases, with 5 bases of the junction left unmatched. Germline CDR1 and CDR2: SGHTS and YDEGEE. The CDR3 sequence is CASRRDRYSPLHF. CDR3 nucleotide sequence: TGTGCCAGCAGGAGGGACAGGTACTCACCCCTCCACTTT.

The genes are TRBV6-2 or TRBV6-3 and TRBJ2-7; 8 bases agree with TRBD1. Germline V gene data show CDR1 as MNHEY and CDR2 as SVGEGT. V trimming: 6 bases; J trimming: 5 bases; junction bases outside the gene matches: 9. The CDR3 has 14 residues. The CDR3 spells CASSFAGQGNEQYF. CDR3 sequence (DNA): TGTGCCAGCAGCTTTGCCGGACAGGGTAACGAGCAGTACTTC.

V and J are TRBV5-1 and TRBJ2-5; maybe TRBD2 (6 bases). Germline lookup yields CDR1 SGHRS and CDR2 YFSETQ. V was cut by 4 bases and J by 2 bases, with 9 bases left in between. The CDR3 spans 13 residues. CDR3 amino acids: CASSRLGQETQYF. The CDR3 DNA follows: TGCGCCAGCAGCCGACTAGGACAAGAGACCCAGTACTTC.

The V gene is TRBV7-2, the J gene TRBJ1-6; TRBD1 agrees at 7 bases. V shed 3 bases and J 7 bases; nucleotides not matched to a gene: 6. This CDR3 region has 15 residues. The germline V gene has CDR1 SGHTA and CDR2 FQGNSA. This CDR3 reads CASSLRQGSNSPLHF. The CDR3 nucleotides are TGTGCCAGCAGCTTGCGACAGGGTTCGAATTCACCCCTCCACTTT.

The chain carries TRBV11-2 and TRBJ2-2; tentative D call: TRBD1 (5 bases). Looked up from germline, CDR1 is SGHAT and CDR2 is FQNNGV. The CDR3 is 15 amino acids. The germline V and J ends were trimmed by 6 bases and 3 bases, with 14 bases remaining between them. In nucleotides, the CDR3 is TGTGCCAGCAGGGCCCAGGGATCGGACACCGGGGAGCTGTTTTTT. Its translation is CASRAQGSDTGELFF.

The chain recombines TRBV18 with TRBJ2-3; D possibly corresponds to TRBD2 (5 bases). The CDR3 loop spans 15 amino acids. Trimming took off 5 bases at V and 1 base at J, with 13 bases between the two ends. Germline V gene sequence: CDR1 KGHSH, CDR2 LQKENI. The CDR3 spells CASSIGLEGTDTQYF. The CDR3, as DNA: TGTGCCAGCTCAATCGGACTGGAAGGCACAGATACGCAGTATTTT.